This passage covers 2 T cell receptor beta chains from one sample sequenced in a study of T-cell reconstitution after alpha-beta-depleted transplantation in children. For TCRbeta, the library was prepared with unique molecular identifiers. In TCRdb, the PCR reads were re-called with MiXCR into one record per CDR3 protein. The sample has 45,000 to 55,000 distinct CDR3 sequences, roughly 8.7% seen once. The source material was PBMCs, mostly from graft donor cells, sampled 60 days after TCRalphabeta/CD19-depleted stem cell transplant. The receptor set was obtained from a male patient between 2 and 9 years old who had a stem cell transplant for chronic granulomatous disease, so the T cells may come from the graft donor.

The V gene is TRBV20-1, the J gene TRBJ2-3; 12 positions agree with TRBD2. The CDR3 sequence is 16 residues long. Unmatched junction bases numbered 4, after V lost 1 base and J lost 2 bases. Germline CDR1 reads DFQATT; CDR2 reads SNEGSKA (reference sequence). The CDR3 spells CSARGRTSGATDTQYF. The CDR3, as DNA: TGCAGTGCTAGAGGGAGGACTAGCGGGGCCACAGATACGCAGTATTTT.

This clonotype was detected many times. This chain links TRBV27 with TRBJ2-7, with 7 bases matching TRBD1. CDR3 size: 15 residues. The V gene's germline CDR1 is MNHEY and CDR2 SMNVEV (reference sequence). Germline trimming cut 4 bases from V and 5 bases from J; bases unmatched to any gene: 11. CDR3 nucleotides: TGTGCCAGCAGTTCACACCTGACAGGGCGCAACGAGCAGTACTTC. This gives the protein CASSSHLTGRNEQYF.